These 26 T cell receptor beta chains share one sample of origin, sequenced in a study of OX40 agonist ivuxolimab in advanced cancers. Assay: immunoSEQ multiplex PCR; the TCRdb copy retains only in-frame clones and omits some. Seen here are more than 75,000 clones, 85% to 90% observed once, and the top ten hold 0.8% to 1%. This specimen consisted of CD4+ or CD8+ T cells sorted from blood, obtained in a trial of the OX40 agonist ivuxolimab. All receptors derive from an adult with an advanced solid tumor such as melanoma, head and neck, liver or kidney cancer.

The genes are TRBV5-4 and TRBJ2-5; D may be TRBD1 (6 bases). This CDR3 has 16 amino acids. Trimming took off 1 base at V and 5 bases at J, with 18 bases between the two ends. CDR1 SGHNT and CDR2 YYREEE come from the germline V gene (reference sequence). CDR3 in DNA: TGTGCCAGCAGCTTGAGTACAGGGTGGGGTAAGGAGACCCAGTACTTC. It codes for CASSLSTGWGKETQYF.

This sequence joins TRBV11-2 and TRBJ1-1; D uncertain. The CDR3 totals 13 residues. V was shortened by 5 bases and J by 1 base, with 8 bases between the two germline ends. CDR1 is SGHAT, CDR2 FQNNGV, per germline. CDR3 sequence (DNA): TGTGCCAGCAGCACTCAGGAGAACACTGAAGCTTTCTTT. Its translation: CASSTQENTEAFF.

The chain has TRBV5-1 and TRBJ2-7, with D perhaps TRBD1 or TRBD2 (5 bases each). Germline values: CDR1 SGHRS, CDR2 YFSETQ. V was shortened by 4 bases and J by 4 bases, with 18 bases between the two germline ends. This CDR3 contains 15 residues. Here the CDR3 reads CASSNSYEGWYEQYF. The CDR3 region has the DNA TGCGCCAGCAGCAACAGCTATGAGGGGTGGTACGAGCAGTACTTC.

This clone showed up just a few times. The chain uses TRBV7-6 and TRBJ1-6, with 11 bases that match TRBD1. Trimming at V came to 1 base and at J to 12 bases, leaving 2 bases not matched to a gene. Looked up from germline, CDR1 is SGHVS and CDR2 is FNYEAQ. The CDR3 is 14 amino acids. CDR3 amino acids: CASSLGDRGKPLHF. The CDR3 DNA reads TGTGCCAGCAGCTTAGGGGACAGGGGGAAACCCCTCCACTTT.

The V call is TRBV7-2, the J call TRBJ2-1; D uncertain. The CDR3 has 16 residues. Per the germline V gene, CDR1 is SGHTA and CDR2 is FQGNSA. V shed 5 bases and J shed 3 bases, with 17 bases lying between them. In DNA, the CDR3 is TGTGCCAGCAGCCCGTACCTCGAGCCTTACTACAATGAGCAGTTCTTC. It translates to CASSPYLEPYYNEQFF.

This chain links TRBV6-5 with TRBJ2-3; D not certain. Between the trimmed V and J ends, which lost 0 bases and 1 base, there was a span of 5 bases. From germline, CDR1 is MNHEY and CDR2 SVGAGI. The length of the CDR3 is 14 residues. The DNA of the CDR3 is TGTGCCAGCAGTTACTCGGTCGGCACAGATACGCAGTATTTT. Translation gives CASSYSVGTDTQYF.

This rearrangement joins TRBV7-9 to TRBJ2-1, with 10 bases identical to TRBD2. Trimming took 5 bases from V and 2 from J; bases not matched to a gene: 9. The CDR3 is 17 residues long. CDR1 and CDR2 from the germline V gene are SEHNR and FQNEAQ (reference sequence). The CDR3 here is CASSISSGSLTYNEQFF. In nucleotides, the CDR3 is TGTGCCAGCAGCATATCTAGCGGGAGTTTGACCTACAATGAGCAGTTCTTC.

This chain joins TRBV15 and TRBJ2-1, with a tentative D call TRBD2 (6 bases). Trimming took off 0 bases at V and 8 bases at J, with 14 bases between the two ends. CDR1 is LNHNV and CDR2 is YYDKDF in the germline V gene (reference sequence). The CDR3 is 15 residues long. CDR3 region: CATSREQGGWDEQFF. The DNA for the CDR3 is TGTGCCACCAGCAGAGAGCAGGGAGGATGGGATGAGCAGTTCTTC.

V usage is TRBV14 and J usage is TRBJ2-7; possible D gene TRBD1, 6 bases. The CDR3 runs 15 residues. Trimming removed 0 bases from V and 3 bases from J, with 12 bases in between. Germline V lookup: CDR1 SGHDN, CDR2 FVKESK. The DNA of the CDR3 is TGTGCCAGCAGCCAAGAAAACAGGGCCTACTACGAGCAGTACTTC. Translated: CASSQENRAYYEQYF.

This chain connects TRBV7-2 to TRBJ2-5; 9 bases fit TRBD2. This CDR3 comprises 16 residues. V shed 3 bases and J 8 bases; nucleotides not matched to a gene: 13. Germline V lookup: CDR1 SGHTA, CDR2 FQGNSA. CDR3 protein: CASSFLGGGGRDTQYF. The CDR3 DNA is TGTGCCAGCAGCTTTCTAGGGGGAGGCGGGAGGGATACCCAGTACTTC.

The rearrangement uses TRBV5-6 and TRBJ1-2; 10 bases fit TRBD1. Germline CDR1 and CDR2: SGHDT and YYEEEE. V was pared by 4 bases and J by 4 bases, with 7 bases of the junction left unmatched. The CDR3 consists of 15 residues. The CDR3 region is CASSTGTGVGYGYTF. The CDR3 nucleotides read TGTGCCAGCAGCACCGGGACAGGGGTTGGCTATGGCTACACCTTC.

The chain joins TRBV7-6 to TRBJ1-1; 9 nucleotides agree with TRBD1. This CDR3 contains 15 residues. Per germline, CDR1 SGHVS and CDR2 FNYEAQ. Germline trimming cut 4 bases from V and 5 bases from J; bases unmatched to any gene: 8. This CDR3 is CASSYTQGARTEAFF. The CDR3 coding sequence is TGTGCCAGCAGCTACACACAGGGGGCGAGAACTGAAGCTTTCTTT.

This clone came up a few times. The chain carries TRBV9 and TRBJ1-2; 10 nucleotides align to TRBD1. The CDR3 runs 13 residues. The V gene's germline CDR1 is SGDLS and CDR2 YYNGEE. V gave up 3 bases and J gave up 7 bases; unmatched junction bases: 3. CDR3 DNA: TGTGCCAGCAGCGCAGGGGACAGGGGTGGCTACACCTTC. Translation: CASSAGDRGGYTF.

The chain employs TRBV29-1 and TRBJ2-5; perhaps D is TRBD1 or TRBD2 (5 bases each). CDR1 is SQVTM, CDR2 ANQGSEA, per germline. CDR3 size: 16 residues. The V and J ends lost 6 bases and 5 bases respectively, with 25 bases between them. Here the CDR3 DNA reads TGCAGCGTCCTCCCCGGTTTACCGGGGCTGCAGGAGACCCAGTACTTC. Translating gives CSVLPGLPGLQETQYF.

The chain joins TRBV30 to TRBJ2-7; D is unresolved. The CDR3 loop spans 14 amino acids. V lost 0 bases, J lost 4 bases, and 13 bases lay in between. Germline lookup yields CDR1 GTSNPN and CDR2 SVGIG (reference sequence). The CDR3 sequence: CAWSVFSLFYEQYF. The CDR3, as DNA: TGTGCCTGGAGTGTATTCAGCTTATTTTACGAGCAGTACTTC.

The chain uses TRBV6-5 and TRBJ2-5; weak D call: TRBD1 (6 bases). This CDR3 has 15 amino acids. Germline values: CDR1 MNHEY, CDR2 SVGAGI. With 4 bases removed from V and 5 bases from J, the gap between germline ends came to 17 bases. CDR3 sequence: CASSSGEWKSETQYF. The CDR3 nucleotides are TGTGCCAGCAGTTCAGGGGAATGGAAGAGTGAGACCCAGTACTTC.

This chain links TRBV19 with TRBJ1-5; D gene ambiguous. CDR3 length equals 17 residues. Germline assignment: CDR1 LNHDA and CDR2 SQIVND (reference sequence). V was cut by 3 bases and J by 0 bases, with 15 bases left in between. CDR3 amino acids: CASSMVTSSYSNQPQHF. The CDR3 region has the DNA TGTGCCAGTAGTATGGTCACCTCCTCCTATAGCAATCAGCCCCAGCATTTT.

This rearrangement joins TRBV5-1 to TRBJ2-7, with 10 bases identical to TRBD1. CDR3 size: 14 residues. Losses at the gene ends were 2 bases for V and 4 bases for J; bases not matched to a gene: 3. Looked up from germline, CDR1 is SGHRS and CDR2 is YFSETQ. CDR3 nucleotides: TGCGCCAGCAGCTTTCCGGGACAGGGGTACGAGCAGTACTTC. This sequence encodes CASSFPGQGYEQYF.

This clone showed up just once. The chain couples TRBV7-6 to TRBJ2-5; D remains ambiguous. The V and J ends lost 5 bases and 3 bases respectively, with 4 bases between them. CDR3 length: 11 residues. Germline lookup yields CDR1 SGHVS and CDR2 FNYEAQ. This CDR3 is CASSPKETQYF. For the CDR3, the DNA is TGTGCCAGCAGCCCCAAAGAGACCCAGTACTTC. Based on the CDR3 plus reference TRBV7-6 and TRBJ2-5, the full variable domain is GAGVSQSPRYKVTKRGQDVALRCDPISGHVSLYWYRQALGQGPEFLTYFNYEAQQDKSGLPNDRFSAERPEGSISTLTIQRTEQRDSAMYRCASSPKETQYFGPGTRLLVL.

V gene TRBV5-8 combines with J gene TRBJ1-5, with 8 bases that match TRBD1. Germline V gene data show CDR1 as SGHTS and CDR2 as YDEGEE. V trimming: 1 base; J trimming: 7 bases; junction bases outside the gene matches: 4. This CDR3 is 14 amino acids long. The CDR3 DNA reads TGTGCCAGCAGCTTGAGGCAGGGGGCCCAGCCCCAGCATTTT. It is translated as CASSLRQGAQPQHF.

The CDR3 spells CASSRLRDTEAFF. CDR3 DNA: TGTGCCAGCAGTAGATTACGGGACACTGAAGCTTTCTTT. The chain couples TRBV6-1 to TRBJ1-1; unclear D gene. The germline V and J ends were trimmed by 5 bases and 3 bases, with 10 bases remaining between them. This CDR3 is 13 amino acids long. The germline V gene encodes CDR1 MNHNS and CDR2 SASEGT.

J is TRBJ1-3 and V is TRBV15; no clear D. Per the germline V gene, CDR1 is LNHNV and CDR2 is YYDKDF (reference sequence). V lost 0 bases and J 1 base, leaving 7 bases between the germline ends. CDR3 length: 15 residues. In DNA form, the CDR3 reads TGTGCCACCAGCAGAGACCGAGGTTCTGGAAACACCATATATTTT. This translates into CATSRDRGSGNTIYF.

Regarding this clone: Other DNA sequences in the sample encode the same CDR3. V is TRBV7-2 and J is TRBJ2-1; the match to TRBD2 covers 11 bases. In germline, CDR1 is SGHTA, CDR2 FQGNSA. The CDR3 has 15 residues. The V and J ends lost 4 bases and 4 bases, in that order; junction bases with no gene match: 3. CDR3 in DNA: TGTGCCAGCAGCTCCCTAGCGGGAGGTTACAATGAGCAGTTCTTC. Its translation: CASSSLAGGYNEQFF.

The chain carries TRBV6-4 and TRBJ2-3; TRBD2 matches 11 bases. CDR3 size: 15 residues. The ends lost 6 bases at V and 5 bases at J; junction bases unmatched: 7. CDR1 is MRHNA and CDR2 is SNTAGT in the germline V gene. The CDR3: CASSPGLAALDTQYF. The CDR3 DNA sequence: TGTGCCAGCAGCCCGGGACTAGCGGCGTTAGATACGCAGTATTTT.

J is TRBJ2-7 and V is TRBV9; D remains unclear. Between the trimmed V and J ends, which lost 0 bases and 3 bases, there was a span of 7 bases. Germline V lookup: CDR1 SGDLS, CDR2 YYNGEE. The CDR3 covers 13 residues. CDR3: CASSVGVDYEQYF. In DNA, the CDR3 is TGTGCCAGCAGCGTAGGGGTAGACTACGAGCAGTACTTC.

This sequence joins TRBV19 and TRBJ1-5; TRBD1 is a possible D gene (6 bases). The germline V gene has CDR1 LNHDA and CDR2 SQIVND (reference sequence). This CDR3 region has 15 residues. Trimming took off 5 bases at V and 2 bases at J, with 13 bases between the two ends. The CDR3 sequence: CASSWGATGNQPQHF. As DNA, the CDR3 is TGTGCCAGTAGTTGGGGGGCAACGGGCAATCAGCCCCAGCATTTT.